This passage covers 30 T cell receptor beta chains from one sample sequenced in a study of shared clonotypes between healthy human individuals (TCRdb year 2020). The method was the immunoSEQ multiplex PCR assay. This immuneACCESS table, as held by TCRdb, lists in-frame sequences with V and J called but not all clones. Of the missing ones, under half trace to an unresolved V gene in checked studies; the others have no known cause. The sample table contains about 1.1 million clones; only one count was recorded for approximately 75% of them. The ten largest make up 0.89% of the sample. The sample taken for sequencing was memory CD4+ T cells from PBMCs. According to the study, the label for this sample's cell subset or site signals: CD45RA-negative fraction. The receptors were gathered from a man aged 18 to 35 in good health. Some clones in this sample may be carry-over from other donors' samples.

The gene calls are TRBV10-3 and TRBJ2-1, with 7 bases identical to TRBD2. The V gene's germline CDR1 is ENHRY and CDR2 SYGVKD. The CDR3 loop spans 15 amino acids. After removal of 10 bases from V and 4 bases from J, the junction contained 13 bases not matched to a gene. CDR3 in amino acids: CATRGRTRPYNEQFF. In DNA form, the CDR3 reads TGTGCCACTCGAGGTCGGACTAGACCTTACAATGAGCAGTTCTTC.

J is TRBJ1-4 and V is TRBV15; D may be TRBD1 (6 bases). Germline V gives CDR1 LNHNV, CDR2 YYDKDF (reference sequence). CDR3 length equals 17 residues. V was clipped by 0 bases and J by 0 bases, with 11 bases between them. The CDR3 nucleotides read TGTGCCACCAGCAGAGATCTCTGGACAGCAACTAATGAAAAACTGTTTTTT. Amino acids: CATSRDLWTATNEKLFF.

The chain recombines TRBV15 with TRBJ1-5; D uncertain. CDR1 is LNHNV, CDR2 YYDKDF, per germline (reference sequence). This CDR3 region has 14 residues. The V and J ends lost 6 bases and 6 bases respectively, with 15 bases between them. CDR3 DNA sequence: TGTGCCACCAGTCGTTATGGTGAGGGTCAGCCCCAGCATTTT. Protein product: CATSRYGEGQPQHF.

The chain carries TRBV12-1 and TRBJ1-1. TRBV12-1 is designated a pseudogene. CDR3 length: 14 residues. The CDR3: CASSFCGRRFEAFF. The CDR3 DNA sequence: TGTGCCAGCAGCTTTTGCGGTCGGCGGTTTGAAGCTTTCTTT.

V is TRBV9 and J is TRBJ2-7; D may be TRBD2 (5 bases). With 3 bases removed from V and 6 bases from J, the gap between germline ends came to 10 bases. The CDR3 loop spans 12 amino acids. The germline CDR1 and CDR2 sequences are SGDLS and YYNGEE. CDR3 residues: CASSADRGEQYF. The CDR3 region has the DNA TGTGCCAGCAGCGCTGATCGGGGCGAGCAGTACTTC.

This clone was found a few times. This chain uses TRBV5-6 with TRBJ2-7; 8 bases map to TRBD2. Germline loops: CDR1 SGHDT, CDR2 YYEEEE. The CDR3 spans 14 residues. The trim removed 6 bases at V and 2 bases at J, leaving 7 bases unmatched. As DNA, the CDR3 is TGTGCCAGCAACCCGGGGGGGAGACCCTACGAGCAGTACTTC. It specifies CASNPGGRPYEQYF.

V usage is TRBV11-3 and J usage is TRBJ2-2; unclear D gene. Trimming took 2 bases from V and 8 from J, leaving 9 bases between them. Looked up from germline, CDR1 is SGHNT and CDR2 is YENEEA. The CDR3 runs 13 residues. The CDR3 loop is CASSLSISGELFF. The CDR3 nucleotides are TGTGCCAGCAGCTTAAGTATCTCGGGGGAGCTGTTTTTT.

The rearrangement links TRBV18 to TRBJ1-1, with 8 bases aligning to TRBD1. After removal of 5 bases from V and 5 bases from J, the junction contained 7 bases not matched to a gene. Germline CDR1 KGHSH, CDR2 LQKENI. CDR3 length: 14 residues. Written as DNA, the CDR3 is TGTGCCAGCTCATTTCAGGGGGCTTGGACTGAAGCTTTCTTT. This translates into CASSFQGAWTEAFF.

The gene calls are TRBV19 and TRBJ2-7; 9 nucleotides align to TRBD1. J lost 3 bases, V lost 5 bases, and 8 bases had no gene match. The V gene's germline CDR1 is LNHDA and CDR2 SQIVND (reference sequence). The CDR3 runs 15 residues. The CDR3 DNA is TGTGCCAGTAGTGAAAGACAGGGGGTCTACTACGAGCAGTACTTC. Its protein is CASSERQGVYYEQYF.

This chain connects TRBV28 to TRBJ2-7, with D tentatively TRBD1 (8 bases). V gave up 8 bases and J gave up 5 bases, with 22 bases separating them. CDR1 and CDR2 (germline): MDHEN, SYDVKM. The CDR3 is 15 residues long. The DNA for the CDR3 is TGTGCCAGCGGAGGGGGGGGACGGACAGGGAACGAGCAGTACTTC. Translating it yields CASGGGGRTGNEQYF.

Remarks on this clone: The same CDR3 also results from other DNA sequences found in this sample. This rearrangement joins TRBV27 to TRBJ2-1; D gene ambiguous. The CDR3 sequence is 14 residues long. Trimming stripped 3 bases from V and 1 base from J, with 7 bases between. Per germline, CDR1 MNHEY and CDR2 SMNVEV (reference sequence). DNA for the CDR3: TGTGCCAGCAGTTTGAGTAGGTCCTACAATGAGCAGTTCTTC. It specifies CASSLSRSYNEQFF.

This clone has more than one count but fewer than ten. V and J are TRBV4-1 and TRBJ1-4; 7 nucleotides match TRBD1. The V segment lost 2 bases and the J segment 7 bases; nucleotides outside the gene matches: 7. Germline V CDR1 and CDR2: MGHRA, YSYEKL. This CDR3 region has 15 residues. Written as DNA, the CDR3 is TGCGCCAGCAGCCAAAAGACAGGGATGGGTGAAAAACTGTTTTTT. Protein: CASSQKTGMGEKLFF.

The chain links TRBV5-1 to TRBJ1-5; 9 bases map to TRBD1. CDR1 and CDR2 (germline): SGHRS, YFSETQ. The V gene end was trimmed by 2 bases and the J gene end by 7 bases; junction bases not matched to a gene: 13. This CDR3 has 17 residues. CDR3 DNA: TGCGCCAGCAGCTTACACCCGGGACAGGGTGTAGGACAGCCCCAGCATTTT. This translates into CASSLHPGQGVGQPQHF.

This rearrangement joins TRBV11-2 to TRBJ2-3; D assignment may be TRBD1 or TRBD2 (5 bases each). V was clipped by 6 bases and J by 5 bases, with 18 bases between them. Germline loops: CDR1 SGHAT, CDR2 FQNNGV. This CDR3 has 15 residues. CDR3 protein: CASRQAGRKIDTQYF. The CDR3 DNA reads TGTGCCAGCAGACAGGCGGGCCGGAAGATAGATACGCAGTATTTT.

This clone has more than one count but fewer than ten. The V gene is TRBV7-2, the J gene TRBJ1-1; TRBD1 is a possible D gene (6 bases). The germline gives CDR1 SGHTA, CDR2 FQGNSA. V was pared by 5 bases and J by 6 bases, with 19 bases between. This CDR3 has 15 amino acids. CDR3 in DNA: TGTGCCAGCAGCCGATCCCTGACAGAGGGGGCTGAAGCTTTCTTT. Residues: CASSRSLTEGAEAFF.

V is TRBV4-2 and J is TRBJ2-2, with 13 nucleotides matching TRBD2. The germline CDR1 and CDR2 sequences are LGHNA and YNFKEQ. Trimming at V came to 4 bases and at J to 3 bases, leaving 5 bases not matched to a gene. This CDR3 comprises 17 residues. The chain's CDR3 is CASSPGLAGVYTGELFF. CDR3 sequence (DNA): TGTGCCAGCAGCCCAGGACTAGCGGGAGTCTACACCGGGGAGCTGTTTTTT.

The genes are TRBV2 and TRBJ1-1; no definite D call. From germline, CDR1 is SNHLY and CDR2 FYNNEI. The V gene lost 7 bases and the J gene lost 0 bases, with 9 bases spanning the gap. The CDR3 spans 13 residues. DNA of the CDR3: TGTGCCAGCAAGGCAGACATGAACACTGAAGCTTTCTTT. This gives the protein CASKADMNTEAFF.

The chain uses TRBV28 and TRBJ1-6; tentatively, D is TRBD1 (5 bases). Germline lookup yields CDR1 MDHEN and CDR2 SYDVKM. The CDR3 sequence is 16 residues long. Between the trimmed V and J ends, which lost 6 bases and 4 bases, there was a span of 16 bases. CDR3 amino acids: CASRNTGGTYNSPLHF. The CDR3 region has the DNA TGTGCCAGCAGAAATACCGGGGGGACTTATAATTCACCCCTCCACTTT.

CDR3: CATSRARGTSVHEQYF. The DNA of the CDR3 is TGTGCCACCAGCAGGGCCAGAGGGACTAGTGTCCACGAGCAGTACTTC. The chain couples TRBV15 to TRBJ2-7, with 8 bases identical to TRBD2. J gave up 5 bases and V 3 bases, and 12 bases lay outside the gene matches. The germline CDR1 and CDR2 sequences are LNHNV and YYDKDF (reference sequence). This CDR3 comprises 16 residues.

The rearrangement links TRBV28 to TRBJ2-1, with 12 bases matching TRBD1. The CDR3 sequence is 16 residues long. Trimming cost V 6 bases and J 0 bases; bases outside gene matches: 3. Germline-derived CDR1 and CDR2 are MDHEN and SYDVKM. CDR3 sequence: CASRGQGASSYNEQFF. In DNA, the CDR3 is TGTGCCAGCAGGGGACAGGGGGCGTCCTCCTACAATGAGCAGTTCTTC. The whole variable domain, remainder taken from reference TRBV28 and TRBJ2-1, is DVKVTQSSRYLVKRTGEKVFLECVQDMDHENMFWYRQDPGLGLRLIYFSYDVKMKEKGDIPEGYSVSREKKERFSLILESASTNQTSMYLCASRGQGASSYNEQFFGPGTRLTVL.

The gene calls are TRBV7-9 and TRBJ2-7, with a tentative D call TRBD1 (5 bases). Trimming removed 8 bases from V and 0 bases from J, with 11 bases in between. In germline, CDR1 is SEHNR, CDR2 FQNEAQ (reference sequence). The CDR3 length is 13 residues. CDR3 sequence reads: CASLLGDSYEQYF. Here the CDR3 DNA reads TGTGCCAGCTTGCTAGGGGACTCCTACGAGCAGTACTTC.

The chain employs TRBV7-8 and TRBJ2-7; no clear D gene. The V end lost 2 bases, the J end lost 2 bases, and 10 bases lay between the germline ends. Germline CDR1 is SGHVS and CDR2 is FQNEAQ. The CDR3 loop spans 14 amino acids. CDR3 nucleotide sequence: TGTGCCAGCAGCTTACGCTCGGGCCCCTACGAGCAGTACTTC. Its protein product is CASSLRSGPYEQYF.

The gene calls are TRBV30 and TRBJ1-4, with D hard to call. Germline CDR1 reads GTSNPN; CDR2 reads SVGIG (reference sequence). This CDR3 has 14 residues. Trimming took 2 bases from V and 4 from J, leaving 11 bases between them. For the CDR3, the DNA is TGTGCCTGGAGTTACGACACTAGTAATGAAAAACTGTTTTTT. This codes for CAWSYDTSNEKLFF.

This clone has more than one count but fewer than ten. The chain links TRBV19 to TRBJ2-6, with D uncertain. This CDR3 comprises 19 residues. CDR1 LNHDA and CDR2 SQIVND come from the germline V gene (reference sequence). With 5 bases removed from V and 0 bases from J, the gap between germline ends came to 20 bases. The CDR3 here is CASSAYGGPFSSGANVLTF. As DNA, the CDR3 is TGTGCCAGTAGTGCTTATGGCGGCCCTTTTTCCTCTGGGGCCAACGTCCTGACTTTC.

The CDR3 coding sequence is TGTGCCTGGAGCTTATTTAATCCGGGACATTATAGCAATCAGCCCCAGCATTTT. Its translation: CAWSLFNPGHYSNQPQHF. The chain recombines TRBV30 with TRBJ1-5; D may be TRBD1 (6 bases). CDR1 is GTSNPN, CDR2 SVGIG, per germline (reference sequence). There are 18 residues in the CDR3. Trimming took 3 bases from V and 0 from J, leaving 21 bases between them.

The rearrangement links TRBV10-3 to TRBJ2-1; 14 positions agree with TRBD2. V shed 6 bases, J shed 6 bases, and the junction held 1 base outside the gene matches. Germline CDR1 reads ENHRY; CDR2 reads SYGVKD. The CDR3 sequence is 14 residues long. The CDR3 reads CAIRGTSGSNEQFF. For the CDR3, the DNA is TGTGCCATCAGGGGGACTAGCGGGAGCAATGAGCAGTTCTTC.

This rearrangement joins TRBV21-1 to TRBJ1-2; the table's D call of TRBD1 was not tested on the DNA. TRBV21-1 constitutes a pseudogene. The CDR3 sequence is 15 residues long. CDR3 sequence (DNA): TGTGCCAGCAGTATTACGGGACAGGGGAACTATGGCTACACCTTC. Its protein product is CASSITGQGNYGYTF.

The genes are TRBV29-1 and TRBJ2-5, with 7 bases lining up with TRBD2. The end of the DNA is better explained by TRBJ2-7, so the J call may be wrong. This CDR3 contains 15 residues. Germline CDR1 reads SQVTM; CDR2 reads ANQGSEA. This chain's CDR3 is CSVEGEGPRSYEQYF. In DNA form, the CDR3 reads TGCAGCGTTGAAGGGGAGGGTCCTCGCTCCTACGAGCAGTACTTC.

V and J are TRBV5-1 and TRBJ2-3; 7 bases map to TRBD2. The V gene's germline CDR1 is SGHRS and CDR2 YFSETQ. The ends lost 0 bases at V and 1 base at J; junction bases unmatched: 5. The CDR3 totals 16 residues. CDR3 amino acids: CASSLAGGFGTDTQYF. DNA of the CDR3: TGCGCCAGCAGCTTGGCCGGGGGGTTCGGCACAGATACGCAGTATTTT.

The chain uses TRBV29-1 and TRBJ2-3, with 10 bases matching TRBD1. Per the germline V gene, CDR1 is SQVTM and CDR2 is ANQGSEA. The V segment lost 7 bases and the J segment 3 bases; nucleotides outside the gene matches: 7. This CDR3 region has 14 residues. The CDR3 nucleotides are TGCAGCGCTAGCCTGGGACAGGGGACAGATACGCAGTATTTT. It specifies CSASLGQGTDTQYF.